This TCR beta chain emerged from a study of OX40 agonist ivuxolimab in advanced cancers. On the study more broadly: Of the patients, three showed partial responses, one with hepatocellular carcinoma and two with cutaneous melanoma. Study findings and constraints: CD8+ T cells (on average) carried more expanded clones than CD4+ T cells. With doses of 0.1 to 3.0 mg/kg, CD4+ and CD8+ blood T cells had undergone clonal expansion by week 6.

About this clone itself: Its cognate antigen is unknown.

The CDR3 contains 14 residues. From germline, CDR1 is SGHKS and CDR2 YYEKEE (reference sequence). Germline trimming cut 2 bases from V and 5 bases from J; bases unmatched to any gene: 5. Produced via immunoSEQ multiplex PCR; TCRdb's table is partial and in-frame only. This table holds roughly 61,000 clones, 88% found once. This material consisted of CD4+ or CD8+ T cells sorted from blood, taken in a trial of the OX40 agonist ivuxolimab. The rearrangement joins TRBV5-5 to TRBJ1-1; 8 bases map to TRBD1. This sequence was found in an adult with an advanced solid tumor such as melanoma, head and neck, liver or kidney cancer. CDR3 amino acids: CASSFQGALTEAFF. The CDR3 DNA sequence: TGTGCCAGCAGCTTTCAGGGGGCGCTTACTGAAGCTTTCTTT.